A selection of T cell receptor beta chains follows, all from one sample in a study of early T cells in non-severe SARS-CoV-2 infection. In TCRdb, the 5' RACE reads were re-called with MiXCR into one record per CDR3 protein. Among 66,000 or so distinct CDR3 sequences listed, 10% to 11% were seen once. Sequencing input: whole blood. The receptors were gathered from an adult who was a healthcare worker with PCR-confirmed SARS-CoV-2 infection or an uninfected control (not recorded which). Each CDR3 is given with its conserved first and last residue. D genes are given only for firm matches. The listing skips clone size in some rows; elsewhere it reads once, few, many or a size class.

d_call: -
v_call: TRBV9
clone_size: many
j_call: TRBJ1-6
cdr3_aa: CASSASRAANSPLHF
cdr3_nt: TGTGCCAGCAGCGCCTCCCGGGCCGCCAATTCACCCCTCCACTTT

d_call: -
v_call: TRBV12-3/TRBV12-4
clone_size: -
j_call: TRBJ1-2
cdr3_aa: CASSQTEIYGYTF
cdr3_nt: TGTGCCAGCAGCCAGACAGAAATCTATGGCTACACCTTC

d_call: TRBD2
v_call: TRBV29-1
clone_size: -
j_call: TRBJ2-1
cdr3_aa: CSAVGLAGGSNEQFF
cdr3_nt: TGCAGCGCTGTAGGACTAGCGGGGGGGTCCAATGAGCAGTTCTTC

d_call: -
v_call: TRBV2
clone_size: -
j_call: TRBJ1-5
cdr3_aa: CASSGEFNQPQHF
cdr3_nt: TGTGCCAGCTCTGGGGAATTCAATCAGCCCCAGCATTTT

d_call: -
v_call: TRBV28
clone_size: -
j_call: TRBJ1-3
cdr3_aa: CASSPRGGRNTIYF
cdr3_nt: TGTGCCAGCAGTCCCCGGGGGGGTCGAAACACCATATATTTT

d_call: -
v_call: TRBV27
clone_size: many
j_call: TRBJ1-2
cdr3_aa: CASSLSTGIYGYTF
cdr3_nt: TGTGCCAGCAGTTTATCCACAGGGATCTATGGCTACACCTTC

d_call: -
v_call: TRBV4-1
clone_size: many
j_call: TRBJ1-2
cdr3_aa: CASSQDIWGSDGYTF
cdr3_nt: TGCGCCAGCAGCCAAGATATCTGGGGTTCTGATGGCTACACCTTC

d_call: -
v_call: TRBV2
clone_size: -
j_call: TRBJ1-2
cdr3_aa: CASKGTLIYYGYTF
cdr3_nt: TGTGCCAGCAAGGGGACCCTGATTTACTATGGCTACACCTTC

d_call: -
v_call: TRBV12-3/TRBV12-4
clone_size: many
j_call: TRBJ1-5
cdr3_aa: CASTLTSSSNQPQHF
cdr3_nt: TGTGCCAGCACCTTGACAAGTAGTAGCAATCAGCCCCAGCATTTT

d_call: TRBD2
v_call: TRBV28
clone_size: few
j_call: TRBJ2-3
cdr3_aa: CASSFPSGSDTQYF
cdr3_nt: TGTGCCAGCAGTTTTCCTAGCGGGTCAGATACGCAGTATTTT

d_call: TRBD2
v_call: TRBV2
clone_size: few
j_call: TRBJ2-1
cdr3_aa: CASSYGLAGLRHEQFF
cdr3_nt: TGTGCCAGCAGTTACGGACTAGCGGGGTTACGGCATGAGCAGTTCTTC

d_call: -
v_call: TRBV28
clone_size: many
j_call: TRBJ2-2
cdr3_aa: CASGRQSGELFF
cdr3_nt: TGTGCCAGCGGTAGGCAGAGCGGGGAGCTGTTTTTT

d_call: -
v_call: TRBV20-1
clone_size: -
j_call: TRBJ2-4
cdr3_aa: CSAAIDIQYF
cdr3_nt: TGCAGTGCTGCGATTGACATTCAGTACTTC

d_call: TRBD2
v_call: TRBV7-8
clone_size: few
j_call: TRBJ2-7
cdr3_aa: CASSLALLAGAAYEQYF
cdr3_nt: TGTGCCAGCAGCTTAGCCCTACTAGCGGGGGCCGCCTACGAGCAGTACTTC

d_call: -
v_call: TRBV15
clone_size: many
j_call: TRBJ1-4
cdr3_aa: CATSRERGLGEKLFF
cdr3_nt: TGTGCCACCAGCAGAGAGAGAGGGCTCGGTGAAAAACTGTTTTTT

d_call: TRBD1
v_call: TRBV19
clone_size: many
j_call: TRBJ1-2
cdr3_aa: CASRQGDYYTF
cdr3_nt: TGTGCCAGCAGACAGGGAGACTACTACACCTTC

d_call: TRBD1
v_call: TRBV6-5
clone_size: -
j_call: TRBJ1-1
cdr3_aa: CASSSGWTGLGNTEAFF
cdr3_nt: TGTGCCAGCAGTTCCGGGTGGACAGGGTTGGGGAACACTGAAGCTTTCTTT

d_call: -
v_call: TRBV2
clone_size: -
j_call: TRBJ1-6
cdr3_aa: CASSRGLLLRDSPLHF
cdr3_nt: TGTGCCAGCAGTCGGGGACTGCTGCTTCGGGATTCACCCCTCCACTTT

d_call: -
v_call: TRBV14
clone_size: many
j_call: TRBJ1-6
cdr3_aa: CASSQDADRTADNSPLHF
cdr3_nt: TGTGCCAGCAGCCAAGACGCAGACAGGACAGCAGATAATTCACCCCTCCACTTT

d_call: -
v_call: TRBV12-3/TRBV12-4
clone_size: few
j_call: TRBJ2-2
cdr3_aa: CASSFLQYTGELFF
cdr3_nt: TGTGCCAGCAGTTTTTTACAGTACACCGGGGAGCTGTTTTTT

d_call: -
v_call: TRBV2
clone_size: many
j_call: TRBJ2-1
cdr3_aa: CASSVGLDNEQFF
cdr3_nt: TGTGCCAGCAGTGTCGGGCTAGACAATGAGCAGTTCTTC

d_call: TRBD2
v_call: TRBV7-2
clone_size: few
j_call: TRBJ2-2
cdr3_aa: CASSLGPLAGDTGELFF
cdr3_nt: TGTGCCAGCAGCTTAGGGCCGCTAGCGGGGGACACCGGGGAGCTGTTTTTT